This T cell receptor (beta chain) was profiled in a study of T cell changes during pregnancy in multiple sclerosis. This CDR3 spans 15 amino acids. Trimming removed 2 bases at V and 9 bases at J, with 14 bases between. Germline-derived CDR1 and CDR2 are MNHNY and SVGAGI (reference sequence). The protocol was immunoSEQ multiplex PCR, while the TCRdb copy is restricted to in-frame clones and leaves out a portion. The sample has under 85,000 clones; around 91% are singletons. The genes are TRBV6-6 and TRBJ1-6; D unclear. This receptor was identified in a female donor in good health, enrolled as a control in a pregnancy study. The sequencing here drew on peripheral blood, taken in the third trimester of pregnancy. The CDR3 loop is CASSYDLAAGSPLHF. DNA for the CDR3: TGTGCCAGCAGTTACGACCTGGCAGCGGGTTCACCCCTCCACTTT.